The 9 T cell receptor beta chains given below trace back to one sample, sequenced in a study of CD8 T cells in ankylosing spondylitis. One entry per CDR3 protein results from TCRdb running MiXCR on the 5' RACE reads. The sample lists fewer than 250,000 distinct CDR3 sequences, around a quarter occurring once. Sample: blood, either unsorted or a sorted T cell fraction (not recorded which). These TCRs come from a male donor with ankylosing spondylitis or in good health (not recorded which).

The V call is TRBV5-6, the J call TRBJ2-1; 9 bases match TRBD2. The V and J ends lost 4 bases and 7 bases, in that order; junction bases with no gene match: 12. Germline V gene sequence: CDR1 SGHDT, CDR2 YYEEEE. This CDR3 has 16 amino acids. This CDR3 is CASSRTGTSLYNEQFF. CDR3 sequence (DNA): TGTGCCAGCAGCAGGACTGGGACTAGCCTGTATAATGAGCAGTTCTTC.

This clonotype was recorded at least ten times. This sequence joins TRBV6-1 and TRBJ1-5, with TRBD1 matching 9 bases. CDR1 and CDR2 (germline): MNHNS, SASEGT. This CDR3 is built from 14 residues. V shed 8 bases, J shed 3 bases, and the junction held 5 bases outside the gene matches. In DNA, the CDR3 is TGTGCCAGCGAAGGGACAGGGCCCAATCAGCCCCAGCATTTT. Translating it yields CASEGTGPNQPQHF.

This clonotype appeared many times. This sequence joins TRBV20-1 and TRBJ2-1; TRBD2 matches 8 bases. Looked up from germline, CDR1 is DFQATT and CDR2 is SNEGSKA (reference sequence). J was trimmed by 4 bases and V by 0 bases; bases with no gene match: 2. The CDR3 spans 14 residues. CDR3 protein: CSARDPGGYNEQFF. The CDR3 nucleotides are TGCAGTGCTAGAGATCCGGGAGGGTACAATGAGCAGTTCTTC.

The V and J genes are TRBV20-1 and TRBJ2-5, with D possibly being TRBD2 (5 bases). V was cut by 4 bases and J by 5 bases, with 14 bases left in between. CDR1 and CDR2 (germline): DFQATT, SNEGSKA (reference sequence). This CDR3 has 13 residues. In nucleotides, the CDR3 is TGCAGTGCTAATTCCGCGGGCTGGGAGACCCAGTACTTC. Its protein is CSANSAGWETQYF.

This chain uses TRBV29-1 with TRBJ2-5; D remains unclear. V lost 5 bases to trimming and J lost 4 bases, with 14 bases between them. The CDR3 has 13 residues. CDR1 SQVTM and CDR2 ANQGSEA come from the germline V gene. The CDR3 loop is CSVRTDERETQYF. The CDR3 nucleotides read TGCAGCGTTAGGACGGACGAACGAGAGACCCAGTACTTC.

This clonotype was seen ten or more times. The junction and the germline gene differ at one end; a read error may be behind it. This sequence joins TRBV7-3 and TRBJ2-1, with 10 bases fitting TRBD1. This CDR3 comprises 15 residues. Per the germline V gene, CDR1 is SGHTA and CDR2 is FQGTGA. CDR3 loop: CASSPGTGAYNEQFF. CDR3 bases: TGCGCCAGCAGTCCCGGGACAGGGGCCTACAATGAGCAGTTCTTC. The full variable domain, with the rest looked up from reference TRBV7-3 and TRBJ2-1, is GAGVSQTPSNKVTEKGKYVELRCDPISGHTALYWYRQSLGQGPEFLIYFQGTGAADDSGLPNDRFFAVRPEGSVSTLKIQRTERGDSAVYLCASSPGTGAYNEQFFGPGTRLTVL.

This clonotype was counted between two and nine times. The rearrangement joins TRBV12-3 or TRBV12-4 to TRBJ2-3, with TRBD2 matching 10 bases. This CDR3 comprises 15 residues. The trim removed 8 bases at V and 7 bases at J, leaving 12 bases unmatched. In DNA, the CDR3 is TGTGCCAGCCGAACCACTAGCGGGACTACATATACGCAGTATTTT. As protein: CASRTTSGTTYTQYF.

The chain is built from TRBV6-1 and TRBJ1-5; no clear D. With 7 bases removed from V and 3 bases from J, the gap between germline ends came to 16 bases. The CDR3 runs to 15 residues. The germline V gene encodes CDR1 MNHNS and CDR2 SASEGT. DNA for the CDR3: TGTGCCAGCACCCCTAGGGCCCAGAACAATCAGCCCCAGCATTTT. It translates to CASTPRAQNNQPQHF.

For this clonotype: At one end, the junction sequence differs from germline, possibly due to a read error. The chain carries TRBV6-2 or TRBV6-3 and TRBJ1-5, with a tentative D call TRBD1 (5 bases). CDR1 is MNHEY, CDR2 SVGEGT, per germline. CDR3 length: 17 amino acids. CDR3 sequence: CASTGPSGGPRNQPQHF. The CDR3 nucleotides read TGTGCGAGCACAGGCCCAAGCGGGGGTCCCCGCAATCAGCCCCAGCATTTT.